This T cell receptor (beta chain) was recovered during a study of cytomegalovirus exposure and HLA in healthy donors. Across the study: An earlier analysis found some 120 million unique TCR beta sequences from about 190 million T cells.

13 Jbeta primers and 60 Vbeta primers were used for the PCR. TCRdb's copy holds only in-frame clones and misses some; the assay was immunoSEQ multiplex PCR. The sample includes over 200,000 clones, around 80% of them seen just once. Germline V gene sequence: CDR1 MNHEY, CDR2 SVGAGI. The V gene end was trimmed by 5 bases and the J gene end by 4 bases; junction bases not matched to a gene: 5. The CDR3 is 14 amino acids. The specimen was PBMCs. The genes are TRBV6-5 and TRBJ2-1, with 7 bases matching TRBD1. The source of this sequence is a man in his forties in good health and CMV-seropositive. CDR3 protein: CASSGTDPYNEQFF. The CDR3 bases are TGTGCCAGCAGTGGGACAGACCCTTACAATGAGCAGTTCTTC.